What follows describes a single TCR beta chain. The same CDR3 is also encoded by other DNA sequences in this sample. This specimen belongs to a study of blood T cell repertoires in COVID-19. Looking at the study overall: Both acute and convalescent COVID-19 samples were obtained from the United States, Italy and Spain. T cells, B-cell-depleted T cells, or PBMCs supplied cDNA or gDNA.

V gave up 0 bases and J gave up 4 bases, with 10 bases separating them. This CDR3 is 15 amino acids long. The germline gives CDR1 MNHEY, CDR2 SVGAGI. Method: immunoSEQ multiplex PCR; TCRdb's copy keeps in-frame clones and lacks some. Of around 140,000 clones listed, approximately 82% were seen once; the top ten hold over 12%. The genes are TRBV6-5 and TRBJ1-3; D possibly corresponds to TRBD1 (5 bases). This TCR derives from a human donor with acute or convalescent COVID-19. The donor label of this sample is uncertain. The sequenced material came from peripheral blood. The CDR3 region is CASSYSGGTGNTIYF. CDR3 in DNA: TGTGCCAGCAGTTACTCTGGAGGGACGGGAAACACCATATATTTT.